The text below deals with one T cell receptor (beta chain). This sample is part of a study of blood T cell repertoires in COVID-19. Sequencing used immunoSEQ multiplex PCR; TCRdb keeps in-frame clones, though not all of them. The profile shows some 170,000 clones, around 81% of them singletons. Germline CDR1 and CDR2: SNHLY and FYNNEI. This CDR3 has 14 amino acids. Trimming cost V 9 bases and J 5 bases, with 19 bases left between them. This sequence joins TRBV2 and TRBJ1-1; tentatively, D is TRBD1 (6 bases). Material: PBMCs or T cells enriched from blood (not recorded which). The TCR sequence derives from a man aged 40-49 years who had recovered from COVID-19. The CDR3 region is CASGAGTRETEAFF. The CDR3 DNA reads as TGTGCCAGTGGAGCCGGGACACGGGAAACTGAAGCTTTCTTT.